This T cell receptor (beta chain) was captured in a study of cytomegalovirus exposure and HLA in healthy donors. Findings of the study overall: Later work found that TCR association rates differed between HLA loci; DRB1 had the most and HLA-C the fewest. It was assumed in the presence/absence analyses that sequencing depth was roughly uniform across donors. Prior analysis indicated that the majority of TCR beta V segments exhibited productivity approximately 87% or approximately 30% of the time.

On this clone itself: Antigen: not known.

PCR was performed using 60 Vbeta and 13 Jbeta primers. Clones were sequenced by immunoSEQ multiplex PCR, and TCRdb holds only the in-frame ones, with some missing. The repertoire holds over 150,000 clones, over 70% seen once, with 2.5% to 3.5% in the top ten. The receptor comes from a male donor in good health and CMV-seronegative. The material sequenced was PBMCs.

The CDR3 loop reads CASSQLGQGDGYTF. The CDR3, as DNA: TGTGCCAGCAGCCAATTAGGACAGGGAGATGGCTACACCTTC. The chain combines TRBV16 with TRBJ1-2, with 8 nucleotides matching TRBD1. After removal of 1 base from V and 6 bases from J, the junction contained 4 bases not matched to a gene. Germline-derived CDR1 and CDR2 are KGHSY and FQNENV. The CDR3 runs 14 residues.